A single sample is the source of the 28 T cell receptor beta chains below, sequenced in a study of regulatory T cells in long-lasting Graves disease. With iRepertoire HTBI primers and Arm-PCR of CDR3 regions, TCR beta libraries were built. TCRdb processed the multiplex PCR reads anew with MiXCR; each CDR3 protein has one entry. This sample has 250,000 to 400,000 distinct CDR3 sequences; roughly 18% occur once, and the top ten carry 35% to 45%. Time point indicated: newly diagnosed GD, antithyroid drugs for less than 3 months. The TCR library was made from RNA that had been extracted from PBMCs in TRIzol. The sequenced sample was peripheral blood mononuclear cells (PBMCs), obtained at new diagnosis, from a patient treated with antithyroid drugs. The origin of the receptors is a female donor with Graves disease.

This clonotype was counted many times. The V call is TRBV5-1, the J call TRBJ2-1; 11 nucleotides line up with TRBD1. V was clipped by 3 bases and J by 4 bases; unmatched bases: 15. CDR3 size: 19 residues. The germline V gene has CDR1 SGHRS and CDR2 YFSETQ. The CDR3 spells CASSSRPGTGGGRYNEQFF. CDR3 DNA: TGCGCCAGCAGCTCCCGTCCCGGGACAGGGGGTGGTAGGTACAATGAGCAGTTCTTC.

The chain has TRBV5-1 and TRBJ2-1; the D call may be TRBD1 or TRBD2 (5 bases each). The CDR3 sequence is 15 residues long. The germline V gene encodes CDR1 SGHRS and CDR2 YFSETQ. With 0 bases removed from V and 4 bases from J, the gap between germline ends came to 11 bases. The CDR3, as DNA: TGCGCCAGCAGCTTGGGATGGGGACCTTACAATGAGCAGTTCTTC. Protein product: CASSLGWGPYNEQFF.

This clonotype came up many times. V and J are TRBV2 and TRBJ2-5, with TRBD2 identical over 8 bases. V lost 8 bases to trimming and J lost 2 bases; unmatched junction nucleotides: 4. This CDR3 is 13 amino acids long. Looked up from germline, CDR1 is SNHLY and CDR2 is FYNNEI. This chain's CDR3 is CASAAGGQETQYF. Here the CDR3 DNA reads TGTGCCAGCGCGGCGGGGGGACAAGAGACCCAGTACTTC.

The sample holds many counts of this clonotype. V usage is TRBV13 and J usage is TRBJ2-7, with D maybe TRBD1 (6 bases). This CDR3 contains 14 residues. Germline V gives CDR1 PRHDT, CDR2 FYEKMQ (reference sequence). Trimming pared 6 bases from V and 0 bases from J, leaving 12 bases between. The CDR3 loop reads CASSQGSSSYEQYF. CDR3 DNA: TGTGCCAGCAGTCAGGGGTCGAGCTCCTACGAGCAGTACTTC.

This clonotype was counted ten times or more. The chain has TRBV6-5 and TRBJ2-7; TRBD2 agrees at 9 bases. V shed 0 bases, J shed 4 bases, and the junction held 4 bases outside the gene matches. Germline CDR1 and CDR2: MNHEY and SVGAGI. The length of the CDR3 is 15 residues. The CDR3 spells CASSYSSGSPYEQYF. DNA of the CDR3: TGTGCCAGCAGTTACTCTAGCGGGAGCCCATACGAGCAGTACTTC.

This clonotype was seen at least ten times. The rearrangement joins TRBV19 to TRBJ2-1; 8 nucleotides match TRBD2. Germline V CDR1 and CDR2: LNHDA, SQIVND (reference sequence). CDR3 length equals 12 residues. V dropped 9 bases and J dropped 9; count of bases not matched to a gene: 7. The CDR3 nucleotides are TGTGCCAGCAGCATACGGGAGGGTGAGCAGTTCTTC. It yields the protein CASSIREGEQFF.

This clonotype appeared many times. The chain employs TRBV2 and TRBJ2-1; 9 bases are shared with TRBD2. Germline values: CDR1 SNHLY, CDR2 FYNNEI. CDR3 size: 15 residues. V lost 6 bases and J lost 4; bases outside the gene matches: 7. The CDR3 nucleotides are TGTGCCAGCAGCCCTAGCGGGATTGCGTACAATGAGCAGTTCTTC. Translation gives CASSPSGIAYNEQFF. The full variable domain, in which reference TRBV2 and TRBJ2-1 provide the parts outside the CDR3, is EPEVTQTPSHQVTQMGQEVILRCVPISNHLYFYWYRQILGQKVEFLVSFYNNEISEKSEIFDDQFSVERPDGSNFTLKIRSTKLEDSAMYFCASSPSGIAYNEQFFGPGTRLTVL.

This clonotype was found many times. The gene calls are TRBV7-9 and TRBJ2-1; D is perhaps TRBD2 (6 bases). CDR1 is SEHNR, CDR2 FQNEAQ, per germline (reference sequence). This CDR3 spans 15 amino acids. Trimming removed 2 bases from V and 10 bases from J, with 18 bases in between. CDR3 amino acids: CASSLSLAGLLEQFF. Written as DNA, the CDR3 is TGTGCCAGCAGCTTATCACTAGCAGGCCTCTTGGAGCAGTTCTTC.

This clonotype was counted between two and nine times. The V gene is TRBV29-1, the J gene TRBJ2-2; D perhaps matches TRBD1 (5 bases). Germline-derived CDR1 and CDR2 are SQVTM and ANQGSEA. V gave up 4 bases and J gave up 4 bases, with 13 bases separating them. This CDR3 has 14 residues. The CDR3 region is CSVGGGAGTGELFF. The DNA for the CDR3 is TGCAGCGTTGGGGGTGGGGCCGGCACCGGGGAGCTGTTTTTT.

This clonotype appeared many times. V gene TRBV7-9 combines with J gene TRBJ1-4, with TRBD1 identical over 7 bases. Germline V gene lookup returns CDR1 SEHNR and CDR2 FQNEAQ (reference sequence). With 5 bases clipped from V and 0 bases from J, the junction kept 12 bases outside the gene matches. The CDR3 consists of 18 residues. The CDR3 protein is CASSTPDRVYATNEKLFF. DNA of the CDR3: TGTGCCAGCAGCACACCAGACAGGGTTTATGCAACTAATGAAAAACTGTTTTTT. The full variable domain, its missing parts supplied by reference TRBV7-9 and TRBJ1-4, is DTGVSQNPRHKITKRGQNVTFRCDPISEHNRLYWYRQTLGQGPEFLTYFQNEAQLEKSRLLSDRFSAERPKGSFSTLEIQRTEQGDSAMYLCASSTPDRVYATNEKLFFGSGTQLSVL.

This clonotype was observed many times. The CDR3 sequence: CASSLAGTGEKLFF. For the CDR3, the DNA is TGTGCCAGCAGCCTGGCGGGAACTGGCGAAAAACTGTTTTTT. V and J are TRBV3-1 and TRBJ1-4; D not certain. The germline V and J ends were trimmed by 4 bases and 8 bases, with 14 bases remaining between them. There are 14 residues in the CDR3. Germline CDR1 is LGHDT and CDR2 is YNNKEL (reference sequence).

This rearrangement joins TRBV30 to TRBJ1-4, with a tentative D call TRBD1 (6 bases). Germline V CDR1 and CDR2: GTSNPN, SVGIG (reference sequence). CDR3 length equals 14 residues. Trimming shortened V by 2 bases and J by 8 bases, and 15 bases separated the two germline ends. The CDR3 sequence is CAWSLGQREEKLFF. The CDR3 nucleotides read TGTGCCTGGAGTCTTGGACAGAGAGAAGAAAAACTGTTTTTT.

CDR3: CASSPRALDTQYF. CDR3 nucleotide sequence: TGTGCCAGTTCCCCTAGGGCCTTGGATACGCAGTATTTT. This rearrangement joins TRBV19 to TRBJ2-3; the D is unclear. The CDR3 runs 13 residues. Germline V gives CDR1 LNHDA, CDR2 SQIVND (reference sequence). V lost 8 bases and J 6 bases, leaving 15 bases between the germline ends.

This clonotype came up many times. The rearrangement links TRBV7-2 to TRBJ1-1, with 9 bases lining up with TRBD1. V trimming: 5 bases; J trimming: 9 bases; junction bases outside the gene matches: 7. The CDR3 spans 13 residues. Germline V gene sequence: CDR1 SGHTA, CDR2 FQGNSA. DNA of the CDR3: TGTGCCAGCAGCGAGCGACAGGGGGGTAAAGCTTTCTTT. Its translation: CASSERQGGKAFF.

Turning to this clonotype: A much larger clone lies one base from this, so it may be a read error. Since no conserved phenylalanine or tryptophan closes the CDR3, a read error is the likely cause. The chain employs TRBV7-9 and TRBJ2-3, with TRBD2 identical over 7 bases. The germline V gene encodes CDR1 SEHNR and CDR2 FQNEAQ (reference sequence). After removal of 8 bases from V and 4 bases from J, the junction contained 6 bases not matched to a gene. CDR3 size: 13 residues. CDR3 amino acids: CASGRAGPDTQYL. The CDR3 region has the DNA TGTGCCAGCGGGAGGGCTGGCCCAGATACGCAGTATTTG.

This clonotype appeared many times. The CDR3 region has the DNA TGCAGTGCTCTTGGAGCCAAAAACATTCAGTACTTC. Translated: CSALGAKNIQYF. This chain uses TRBV20-1 with TRBJ2-4, with D unresolved. The V gene lost 5 bases and the J gene lost 0 bases, with 5 bases spanning the gap. The germline gives CDR1 DFQATT, CDR2 SNEGSKA (reference sequence). This CDR3 has 12 amino acids.

This clonotype has at least ten counts. V and J are TRBV7-9 and TRBJ2-3; 8 bases map to TRBD2. From germline, CDR1 is SEHNR and CDR2 FQNEAQ (reference sequence). There are 16 residues in the CDR3. J was trimmed by 2 bases and V by 1 base; bases with no gene match: 5. The CDR3 loop is CASSLVAGTNTDTQYF. CDR3 in DNA: TGTGCCAGCAGCTTAGTAGCGGGGACGAACACAGATACGCAGTATTTT. Using reference TRBV7-9 and TRBJ2-3 for the parts outside the CDR3, the full variable domain is DTGVSQNPRHKITKRGQNVTFRCDPISEHNRLYWYRQTLGQGPEFLTYFQNEAQLEKSRLLSDRFSAERPKGSFSTLEIQRTEQGDSAMYLCASSLVAGTNTDTQYFGPGTRLTVL.

In its sample, this clonotype was seen many times. The rearrangement uses TRBV6-7 and TRBJ2-3; 8 bases are shared with TRBD1. TRBV6-7 is identified as an open reading frame with a role that is uncertain. This CDR3 has 17 amino acids. V was clipped by 0 bases and J by 5 bases; unmatched bases: 10. The CDR3 nucleotides are TGTGCCAGCAGTTACTCTCGCCTGACAGGGGTTCAAGATACGCAGTATTTT. Translation: CASSYSRLTGVQDTQYF.

Note on this clonotype: A much bigger clone sits one base away, suggesting this may be a read error. The genes are TRBV18 and TRBJ2-7; maybe TRBD1 (6 bases). Germline V gives CDR1 KGHSH, CDR2 LQKENI. Trimming pared 7 bases from V and 6 bases from J, leaving 16 bases between. The CDR3 has 13 amino acids. DNA of the CDR3: TGTGCCAGCTTACAGGGCACAGACTCCGAGCAGTACTTC. Translated: CASLQGTDSEQYF.

This clonotype was recorded at least ten times. The J gene is TRBJ1-4, the V gene TRBV18; D is ambiguous. Trimming took off 6 bases at V and 0 bases at J, with 11 bases between the two ends. The CDR3 has 15 amino acids. Germline V gene data show CDR1 as KGHSH and CDR2 as LQKENI. CDR3 amino acids: CASSPRGTTNEKLFF. DNA of the CDR3: TGTGCCAGCTCCCCGAGAGGGACAACTAATGAAAAACTGTTTTTT.

This clonotype was seen ten or more times. The chain combines TRBV11-2 with TRBJ1-2; D perhaps matches TRBD1 (5 bases). Germline CDR1 and CDR2: SGHAT and FQNNGV. This CDR3 is 13 amino acids long. V was pared by 1 base and J by 4 bases, with 7 bases between. CDR3 sequence (DNA): TGTGCCAGCAGCTTAGCAGGGACCTATGGCTACACCTTC. Its protein product is CASSLAGTYGYTF.

Ten or more counts support this clonotype. The chain recombines TRBV5-6 with TRBJ2-7; D is tentatively TRBD1 or TRBD2 (5 bases each). Germline V gene data show CDR1 as SGHDT and CDR2 as YYEEEE. The V and J ends lost 4 bases and 2 bases respectively, with 22 bases between them. The CDR3 extends over 17 amino acids. The CDR3 DNA follows: TGTGCCAGCAGCCCACATGGGGCGTCGGACTTCGCCTACGAGCAGTACTTC. It translates to CASSPHGASDFAYEQYF.

This clonotype was picked up a small number of times. A much larger clone differs from this one at a single base, so this may be a read error. This chain joins TRBV27 and TRBJ2-5; tentative D call: TRBD1 (5 bases). Germline assignment: CDR1 MNHEY and CDR2 SMNVEV (reference sequence). The CDR3 extends over 14 amino acids. This chain's CDR3 is CANSPDRIQETQYF. CDR3 nucleotide sequence: TGTGCCAACAGTCCAGACAGAATCCAAGAGACCCAGTACTTC.

This clonotype was seen many times. This rearrangement joins TRBV14 to TRBJ2-1; possible D gene TRBD2, 6 bases. Germline CDR1 SGHDN, CDR2 FVKESK. The CDR3 is 17 residues long. Trimming shortened V by 0 bases and J by 4 bases, and 16 bases separated the two germline ends. The chain's CDR3 is CASSQDFGREMYNEQFF. DNA for the CDR3: TGTGCCAGCAGCCAAGATTTCGGGCGGGAAATGTACAATGAGCAGTTCTTC.

Note on this clonotype: With a much larger clone just one base away, this may be a read error. The V call is TRBV18, the J call TRBJ2-1; 7 positions match TRBD2. Germline assignment: CDR1 KGHSH and CDR2 LQKENI. CDR3 length: 14 residues. This CDR3 reads CASSPPDGRNGQFF. In nucleotides, the CDR3 is TGTGCCAGCTCACCACCTGACGGGAGGAATGGGCAGTTCTTC.

This clonotype was seen at least ten times. The CDR3 coding sequence is TGTGCCAGCAGCCCCATTAGCTCTGGGGCCAACGTCCTGACTTTC. This codes for CASSPISSGANVLTF. J is TRBJ2-6 and V is TRBV3-1, with D unresolved. Germline V gives CDR1 LGHDT, CDR2 YNNKEL (reference sequence). This CDR3 is 15 amino acids long. The V and J ends lost 4 bases and 0 bases respectively, with 7 bases between them.

This clonotype was found once. The J gene is TRBJ2-1, the V gene TRBV6-1; TRBD2 agrees at 9 bases. CDR1 is MNHNS, CDR2 SASEGT, per germline. The length of the CDR3 is 17 residues. V dropped 5 bases and J dropped 0; count of bases not matched to a gene: 8. The CDR3 DNA is TGTGCCAGCAGTCGAATGACTAGCGGTAGCTCCTACAATGAGCAGTTCTTC. It codes for CASSRMTSGSSYNEQFF.

This clonotype was recorded many times. V gene TRBV13 combines with J gene TRBJ1-2; TRBD1 aligns across 9 bases. V was clipped by 10 bases and J by 5 bases; unmatched bases: 8. This CDR3 has 13 amino acids. CDR1 and CDR2 from the germline V gene are PRHDT and FYEKMQ (reference sequence). The CDR3 DNA sequence: TGTGCCACCACCGGGACAGGGAATTATGGCTACACCTTC. This gives the protein CATTGTGNYGYTF. The full variable domain, in which reference TRBV13 and TRBJ1-2 provide the parts outside the CDR3, is AAGVIQSPRHLIKEKRETATLKCYPIPRHDTVYWYQQGPGQDPQFLISFYEKMQSDKGSIPDRFSAQQFSDYHSELNMSSLELGDSALYFCATTGTGNYGYTFGSGTRLTVV.